This T cell receptor beta chain comes out of a study of blood T cell repertoires in COVID-19. Germline values: CDR1 MNHEY, CDR2 SMNVEV (reference sequence). The CDR3 is 13 amino acids. V was shortened by 5 bases and J by 6 bases, with 11 bases between the two germline ends. Assignment of participants to cohorts was predicated upon participant-reported clinical history. Recovered Cohort 3 donors showed two negative PCRs, clearance, or symptom resolution. Original data processing: For nucleated cells, counts were estimated from reference gene primer amplification. Sequencing was performed with immunoSEQ multiplex PCR; in TCRdb, only in-frame clones are kept and a portion is missing. That table gives V, J and clone size, and the DNA gave D and trimming. The table lists around 310,000 clones, 89% of them singletons.

V usage is TRBV27 and J usage is TRBJ1-5; D ambiguous. Sequencing was carried out using PBMCs or T cells enriched from blood (not recorded which). The receptor was isolated from a young woman who had recovered from COVID-19. CDR3 region: CASSPWASQPQHF. The CDR3 region has the DNA TGTGCCAGCAGTCCTTGGGCGAGTCAGCCCCAGCATTTT.